This T cell receptor beta chain was sequenced in a study of T cells after yellow fever vaccination. Study details: SMART-Seq v4 Ultra Low Input prepared libraries from low-cell fractions. Whole-study results and caveats: Weaker overall was a secondary response that nonetheless peaked faster, on day 5 versus 15.

The length of the CDR3 is 13 residues. The germline V gene encodes CDR1 MNHEY and CDR2 SMNVEV (reference sequence). Trimming left V 6 bases short and J 2 bases short, with 10 bases between. MiXCR was run by TCRdb on the 5' RACE reads, yielding one entry per CDR3 protein. Among approximately 85,000 distinct CDR3 sequences listed, approximately 12% were seen once. This clonotype was recorded a few times. The chain links TRBV27 to TRBJ2-5, with no clear D. This TCR was sampled from a man between 18 and 35 years old who received the YFV17D yellow fever vaccine. The sequencing here drew on CD8+ T cells not binding an NS4B(214-222) dextramer, sorted from PBMCs, taken less than 25 days after the first yellow fever vaccination. The DNA of the CDR3 is TGTGCCAGCAGGCGGTTTCGGCAAGAGACCCAGTACTTC. Residues: CASRRFRQETQYF.